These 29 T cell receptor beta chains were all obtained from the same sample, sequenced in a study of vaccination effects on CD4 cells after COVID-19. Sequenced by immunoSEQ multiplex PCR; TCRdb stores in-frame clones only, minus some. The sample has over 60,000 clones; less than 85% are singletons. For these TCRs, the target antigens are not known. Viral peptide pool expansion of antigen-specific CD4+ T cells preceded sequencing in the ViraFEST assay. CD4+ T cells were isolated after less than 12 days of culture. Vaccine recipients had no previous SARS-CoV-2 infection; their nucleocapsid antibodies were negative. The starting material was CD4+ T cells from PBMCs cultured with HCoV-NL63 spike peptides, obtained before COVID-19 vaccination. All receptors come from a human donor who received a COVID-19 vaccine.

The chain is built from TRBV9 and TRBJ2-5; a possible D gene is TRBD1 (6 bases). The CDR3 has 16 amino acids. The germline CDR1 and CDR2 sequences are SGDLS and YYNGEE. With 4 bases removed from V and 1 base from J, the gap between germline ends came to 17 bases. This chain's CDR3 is CASSNTGTTPQETQYF. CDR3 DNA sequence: TGTGCCAGCAGCAATACCGGGACAACACCCCAAGAGACCCAGTACTTC.

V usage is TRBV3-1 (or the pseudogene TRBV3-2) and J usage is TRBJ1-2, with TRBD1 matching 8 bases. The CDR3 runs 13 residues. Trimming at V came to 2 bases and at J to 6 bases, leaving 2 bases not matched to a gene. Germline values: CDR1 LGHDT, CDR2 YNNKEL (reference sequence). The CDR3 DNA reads TGTGCCAGCAGCCAACAGGGGGCGGATGGCTACACCTTC. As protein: CASSQQGADGYTF.

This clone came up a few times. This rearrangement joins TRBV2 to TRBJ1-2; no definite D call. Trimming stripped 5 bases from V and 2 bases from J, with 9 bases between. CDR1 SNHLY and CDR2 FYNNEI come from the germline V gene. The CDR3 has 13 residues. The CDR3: CASSPDWNYGYTF. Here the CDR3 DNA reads TGTGCCAGCAGTCCTGACTGGAACTATGGCTACACCTTC.

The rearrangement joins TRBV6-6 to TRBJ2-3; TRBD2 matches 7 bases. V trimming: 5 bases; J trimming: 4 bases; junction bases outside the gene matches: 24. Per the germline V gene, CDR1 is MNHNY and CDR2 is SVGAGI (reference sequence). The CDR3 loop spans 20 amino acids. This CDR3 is CASSPLPPFAREGTPDTQYF. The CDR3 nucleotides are TGTGCCAGCAGTCCCCTCCCCCCCTTCGCCAGGGAGGGTACCCCAGATACGCAGTATTTT.

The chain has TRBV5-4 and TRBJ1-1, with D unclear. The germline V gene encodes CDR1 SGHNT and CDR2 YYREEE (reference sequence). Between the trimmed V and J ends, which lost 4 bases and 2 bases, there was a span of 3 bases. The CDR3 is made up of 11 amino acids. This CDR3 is CASSQNTEAFF. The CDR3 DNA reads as TGTGCCAGCAGCCAAAACACTGAAGCTTTCTTT.

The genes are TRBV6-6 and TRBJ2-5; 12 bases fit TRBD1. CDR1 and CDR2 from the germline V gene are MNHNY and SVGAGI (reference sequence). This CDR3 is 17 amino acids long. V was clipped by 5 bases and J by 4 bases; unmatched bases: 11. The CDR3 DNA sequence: TGTGCCAGCAGTCGGGGGACGGGGACAGGGGGCCGAGAGACCCAGTACTTC. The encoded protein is CASSRGTGTGGRETQYF.

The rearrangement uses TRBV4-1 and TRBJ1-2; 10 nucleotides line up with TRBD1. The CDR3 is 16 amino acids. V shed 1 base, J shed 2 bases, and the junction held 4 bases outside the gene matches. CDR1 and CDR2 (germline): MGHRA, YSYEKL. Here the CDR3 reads CASSQVGTGANYGYTF. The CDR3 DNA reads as TGCGCCAGCAGCCAAGTTGGGACAGGGGCGAACTATGGCTACACCTTC.

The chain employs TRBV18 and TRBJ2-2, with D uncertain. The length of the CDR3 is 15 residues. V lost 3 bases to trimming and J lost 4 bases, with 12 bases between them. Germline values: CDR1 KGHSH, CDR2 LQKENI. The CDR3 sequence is CASSPPTTITGELFF. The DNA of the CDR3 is TGTGCCAGCTCACCGCCGACAACCATCACCGGGGAGCTGTTTTTT.

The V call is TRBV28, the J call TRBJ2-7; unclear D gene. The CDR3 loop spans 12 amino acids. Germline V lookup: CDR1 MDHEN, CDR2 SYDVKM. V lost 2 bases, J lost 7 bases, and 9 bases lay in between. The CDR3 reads CASSLGVGEQYV. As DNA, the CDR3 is TGTGCCAGCAGTTTAGGCGTGGGTGAGCAGTACGTC.

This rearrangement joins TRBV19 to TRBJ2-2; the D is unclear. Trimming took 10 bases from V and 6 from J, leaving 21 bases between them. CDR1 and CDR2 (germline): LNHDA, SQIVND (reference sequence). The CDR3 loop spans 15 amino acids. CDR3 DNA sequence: TGTGCCACGAAACCCCTGAACCTGGTATCCGGGGAGCTGTTTTTT. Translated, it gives CATKPLNLVSGELFF. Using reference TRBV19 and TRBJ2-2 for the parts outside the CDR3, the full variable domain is DGGITQSPKYLFRKEGQNVTLSCEQNLNHDAMYWYRQDPGQGLRLIYYSQIVNDFQKGDIAEGYSVSREKKESFPLTVTSAQKNPTAFYLCATKPLNLVSGELFFGEGSRLTVL.

The CDR3 bases are TGTGCCAGCAGGTGGGAGTCGGCTGGGGCCAACGTCCTGACTTTC. Its protein product is CASRWESAGANVLTF. V gene TRBV6-5 combines with J gene TRBJ2-6, with a weak D call TRBD2 (5 bases). V gave up 6 bases and J gave up 2 bases, with 11 bases separating them. This CDR3 has 15 amino acids. Germline V lookup: CDR1 MNHEY, CDR2 SVGAGI.

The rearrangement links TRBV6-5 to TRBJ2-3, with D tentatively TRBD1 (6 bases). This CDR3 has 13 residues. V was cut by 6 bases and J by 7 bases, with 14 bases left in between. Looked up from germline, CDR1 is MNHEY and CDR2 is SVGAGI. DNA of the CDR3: TGTGCCAGCAGAAGGGACAATTCCAATACGCAGTATTTT. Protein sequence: CASRRDNSNTQYF.

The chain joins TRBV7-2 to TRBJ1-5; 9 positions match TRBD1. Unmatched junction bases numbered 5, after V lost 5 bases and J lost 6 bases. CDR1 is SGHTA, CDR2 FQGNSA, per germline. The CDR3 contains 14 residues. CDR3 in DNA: TGTGCCAGCAGCCGGGACAGGGTGGTTCAGCCCCAGCATTTT. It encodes CASSRDRVVQPQHF.

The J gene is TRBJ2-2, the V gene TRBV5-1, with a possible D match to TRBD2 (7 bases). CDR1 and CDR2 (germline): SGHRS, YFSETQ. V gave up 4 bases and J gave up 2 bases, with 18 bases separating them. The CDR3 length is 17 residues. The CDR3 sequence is CASSPLGGGTNTGELFF. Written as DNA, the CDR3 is TGCGCCAGCAGCCCCCTTGGGGGGGGCACCAACACCGGGGAGCTGTTTTTT.

The DNA for the CDR3 is TGTGCCAGTAGTATAAGCGCCACGGGGACTGAAGCTTTCTTT. Amino acids: CASSISATGTEAFF. The genes are TRBV19 and TRBJ1-1; D is uncertain. Deletions cut 2 bases from V and 5 bases from J, with 12 bases between. This CDR3 spans 14 amino acids. CDR1 is LNHDA and CDR2 is SQIVND in the germline V gene (reference sequence).

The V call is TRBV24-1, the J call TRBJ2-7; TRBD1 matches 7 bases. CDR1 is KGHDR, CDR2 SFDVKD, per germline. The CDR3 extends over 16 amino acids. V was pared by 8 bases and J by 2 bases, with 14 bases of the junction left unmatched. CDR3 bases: TGTGCCACCAAAAGGAGAATGGACAGGACAGCCTACGAGCAGTACGTC. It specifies CATKRRMDRTAYEQYV.

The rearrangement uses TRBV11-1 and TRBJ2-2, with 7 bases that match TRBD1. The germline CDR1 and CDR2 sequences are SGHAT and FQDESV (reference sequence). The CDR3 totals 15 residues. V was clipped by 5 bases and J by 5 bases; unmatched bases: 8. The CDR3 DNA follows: TGTGCCAGCAGCCCAGGGGACAGAATTACCGGGGAGCTGTTTTTT. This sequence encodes CASSPGDRITGELFF.

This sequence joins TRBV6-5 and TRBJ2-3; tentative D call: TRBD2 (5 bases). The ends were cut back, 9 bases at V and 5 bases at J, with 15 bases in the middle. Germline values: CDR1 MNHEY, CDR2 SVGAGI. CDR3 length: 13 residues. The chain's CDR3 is CARGESGKDTQYF. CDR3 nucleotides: TGTGCCAGGGGAGAGAGTGGGAAAGATACGCAGTATTTT.

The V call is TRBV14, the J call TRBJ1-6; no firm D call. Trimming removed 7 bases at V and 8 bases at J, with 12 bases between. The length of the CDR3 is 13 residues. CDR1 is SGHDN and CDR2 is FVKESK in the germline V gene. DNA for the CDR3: TGTGCCAGCAACCTACTCCAGGATTCACCCCTCCACTTT. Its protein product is CASNLLQDSPLHF.

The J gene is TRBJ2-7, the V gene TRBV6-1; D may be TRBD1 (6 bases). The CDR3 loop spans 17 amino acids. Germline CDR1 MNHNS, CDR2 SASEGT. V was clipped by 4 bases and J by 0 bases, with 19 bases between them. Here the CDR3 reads CASSVFGGPTSSYEQYV. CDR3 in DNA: TGTGCCAGCAGTGTTTTTGGGGGCCCTACAAGCTCCTACGAGCAGTACGTC.

CDR3 in DNA: TGTGCCCGCTCTCCACACGACAGGGGCTGGGATGAAAAACTGTTTTTT. It yields the protein CARSPHDRGWDEKLFF. The gene calls are TRBV3-1 (or the pseudogene TRBV3-2) and TRBJ1-4, with 8 bases fitting TRBD1. Germline trimming cut 11 bases from V and 6 bases from J; bases unmatched to any gene: 17. This CDR3 is built from 16 residues. Germline CDR1 is LGHDT and CDR2 is YNNKEL (reference sequence).

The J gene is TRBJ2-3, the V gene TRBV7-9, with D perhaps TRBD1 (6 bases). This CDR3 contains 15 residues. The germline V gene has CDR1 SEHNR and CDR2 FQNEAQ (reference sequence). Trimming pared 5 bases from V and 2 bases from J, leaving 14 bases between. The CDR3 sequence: CASSPWGPATDTQYF. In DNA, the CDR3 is TGTGCCAGCAGCCCGTGGGGGCCCGCCACAGATACGCAGTATTTT.

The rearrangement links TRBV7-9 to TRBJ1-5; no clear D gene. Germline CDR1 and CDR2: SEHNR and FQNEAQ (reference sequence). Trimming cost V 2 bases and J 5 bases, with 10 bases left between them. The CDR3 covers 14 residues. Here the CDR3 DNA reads TGTGCCAGCAGCTTAAGTACCAGCTATCAGCCCCAGCATTTT. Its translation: CASSLSTSYQPQHF.

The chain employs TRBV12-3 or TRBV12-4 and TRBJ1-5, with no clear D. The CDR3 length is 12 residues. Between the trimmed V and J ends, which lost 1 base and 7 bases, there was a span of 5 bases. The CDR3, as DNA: TGTGCCAGCAGTTTAGGATGGCAGCCCCAGCATTTT. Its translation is CASSLGWQPQHF.

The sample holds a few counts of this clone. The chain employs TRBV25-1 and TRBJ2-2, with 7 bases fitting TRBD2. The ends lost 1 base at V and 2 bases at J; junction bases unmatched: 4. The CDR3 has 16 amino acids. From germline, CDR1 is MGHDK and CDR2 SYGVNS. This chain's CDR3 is CASSEFGGGNTGELFF. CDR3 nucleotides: TGTGCCAGCAGTGAATTCGGCGGGGGAAACACCGGGGAGCTGTTTTTT.

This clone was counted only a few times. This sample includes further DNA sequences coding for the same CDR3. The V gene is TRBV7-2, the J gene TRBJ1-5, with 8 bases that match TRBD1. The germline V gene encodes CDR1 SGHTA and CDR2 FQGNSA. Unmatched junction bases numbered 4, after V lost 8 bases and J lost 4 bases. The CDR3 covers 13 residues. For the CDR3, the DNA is TGTGCCAGCTCAGGACAGGGTAATCAGCCCCAGCATTTT. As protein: CASSGQGNQPQHF.

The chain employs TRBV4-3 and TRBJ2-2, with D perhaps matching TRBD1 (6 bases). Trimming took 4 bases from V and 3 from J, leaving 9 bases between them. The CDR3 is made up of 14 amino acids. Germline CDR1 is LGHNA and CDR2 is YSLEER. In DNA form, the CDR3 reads TGCGCCAGCAGCCCACAGGGCTACACCGGGGAGCTGTTTTTT. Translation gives CASSPQGYTGELFF.

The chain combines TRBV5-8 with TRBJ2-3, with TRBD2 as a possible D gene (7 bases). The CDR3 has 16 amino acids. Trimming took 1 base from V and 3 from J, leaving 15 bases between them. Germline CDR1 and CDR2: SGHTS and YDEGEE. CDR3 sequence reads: CASSLFPGGVTDTQYF. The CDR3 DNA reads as TGTGCCAGCAGCTTGTTTCCGGGGGGCGTTACAGATACGCAGTATTTT.

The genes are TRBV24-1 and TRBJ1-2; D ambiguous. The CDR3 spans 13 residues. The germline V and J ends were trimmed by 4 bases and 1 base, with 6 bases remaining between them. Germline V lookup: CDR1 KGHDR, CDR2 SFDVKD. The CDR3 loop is CATSESYNYGYTF. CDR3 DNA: TGTGCCACCAGTGAGAGCTATAACTATGGCTACACCTTC.